This TCR beta chain comes out of a study of T-cell memory formation after mild COVID-19. Whole-study context: Most TCR clusters belonged to a single donor.

This clonotype occurred a few times. In germline, CDR1 is MNHEY, CDR2 SVGAGI. This CDR3 spans 18 amino acids. Trimming cost V 2 bases and J 3 bases, with 22 bases left between them. TCRdb reprocessed the 5' RACE reads with MiXCR, giving one entry per CDR3 protein. The sample holds 180,000 or so distinct CDR3 sequences, around 15% seen once. The specimen sequenced was PBMCs or a T cell subset sorted from them (not recorded which). This sequence was found in an adult woman who had mild COVID-19 (a few samples of this study predate the infection). Cell type and time point are not known. The chain is built from TRBV6-5 and TRBJ1-2, with D possibly matching TRBD1 (5 bases). The DNA for the CDR3 is TGTGCCAGCAGTTACAAGGGACTGGTAGCCAGGGCCGACTATGGCTACACCTTC. Amino acids: CASSYKGLVARADYGYTF.